This T cell receptor beta chain stems from a study of cytomegalovirus exposure and HLA in healthy donors. Study conclusions and caveats: Prior analysis indicated that the majority of TCR beta V segments exhibited productivity approximately 87% or approximately 30% of the time. Cytomegalovirus status, reportedly, was diagnosed with high specificity and sensitivity by the classifier.

With respect to this clone: Its target is unknown.

V dropped 0 bases and J dropped 7; count of bases not matched to a gene: 8. Per the germline V gene, CDR1 is KGHSH and CDR2 is LQKENI. This CDR3 region has 16 residues. In the PCR, 60 Vbeta and 13 Jbeta primers were used. Only in-frame clones appear in the TCRdb table, and some are missing; sequencing was by immunoSEQ multiplex PCR. The sample consists of 90,000 to 120,000 clones, approximately 73% of them appearing once. The rearrangement links TRBV18 to TRBJ2-2, with TRBD1 identical over 7 bases. The sequenced sample consisted of PBMCs. The sequence derives from a man in his thirties or forties in good health and CMV-seronegative. The CDR3 coding sequence is TGTGCCAGCTCACCACCGGTGACAGGGAAGGGCGGGGAGCTGTTTTTT. Its protein is CASSPPVTGKGGELFF. The variable domain in full, with the rest retrieved from reference TRBV18 and TRBJ2-2, is NAGVMQNPRHLVRRRGQEARLRCSPMKGHSHVYWYRQLPEEGLKFMVYLQKENIIDESGMPKERFSAEFPKEGPSILRIQQVVRGDSAAYFCASSPPVTGKGGELFFGEGSRLTVL.